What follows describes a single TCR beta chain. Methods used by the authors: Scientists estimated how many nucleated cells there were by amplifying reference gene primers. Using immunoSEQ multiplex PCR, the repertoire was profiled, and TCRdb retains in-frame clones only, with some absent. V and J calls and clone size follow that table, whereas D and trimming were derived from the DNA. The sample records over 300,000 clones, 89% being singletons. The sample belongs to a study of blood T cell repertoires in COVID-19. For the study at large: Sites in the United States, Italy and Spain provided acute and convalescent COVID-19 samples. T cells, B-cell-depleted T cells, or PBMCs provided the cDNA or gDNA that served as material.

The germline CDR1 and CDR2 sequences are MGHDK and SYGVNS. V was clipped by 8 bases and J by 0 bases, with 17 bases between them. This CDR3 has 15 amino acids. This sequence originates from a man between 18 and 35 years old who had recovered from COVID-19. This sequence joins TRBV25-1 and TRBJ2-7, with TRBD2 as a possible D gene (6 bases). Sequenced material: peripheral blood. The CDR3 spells CASGSFSGSSYEQYF. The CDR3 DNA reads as TGTGCCAGCGGATCATTTAGCGGTAGCTCCTACGAGCAGTACTTC.